This T cell receptor (beta chain) stems from a study of regulatory T cells in long-lasting Graves disease. Study-level points and caveats: Persistent disease was associated with favored TRBV28 usage and with favored use of TRBJ1-2 and TRBJ2-5.

Construction of TCR beta libraries relied on iRepertoire HTBI primers and on Arm-PCR targeting CDR3 regions. TCRdb called the multiplex PCR reads again in MiXCR, with one record for every CDR3 protein. Counted here are 420,000 or so distinct CDR3 sequences, over 15% occurring once; the ten biggest clones make up about a quarter. Time point: newly diagnosed GD, antithyroid drugs for less than 3 months. RNA isolated from PBMCs was used to make the TCR library. This clonotype was recorded at least ten times. Its antigen is not identified. The CDR3 has 16 residues. Germline-derived CDR1 and CDR2 are MNHEY and SMNVEV (reference sequence). V lost 4 bases, J lost 0 bases, and 13 bases lay in between. The sample was also linked to a second study, of T cells in Graves' hyperthyroidism and ophthalmopathy. That work contributes: Patients aged 18 to 65 with hyperthyroidism were newly diagnosed, with duration under 2 months. Carried out on the TCR CDR3, a first-round RT-PCR used the HTBI primer set.

This material consisted of peripheral blood mononuclear cells (PBMCs), taken at new diagnosis, from a patient treated with antithyroid drugs. This chain links TRBV27 with TRBJ1-5; tentative D call: TRBD1 (5 bases). The origin of this receptor is a woman aged 18-29 years with Graves disease. Written as DNA, the CDR3 is TGTGCCAGCAGTTCGCTGGGGGGATTTAGCAATCAGCCCCAGCATTTT. Encoded protein: CASSSLGGFSNQPQHF.